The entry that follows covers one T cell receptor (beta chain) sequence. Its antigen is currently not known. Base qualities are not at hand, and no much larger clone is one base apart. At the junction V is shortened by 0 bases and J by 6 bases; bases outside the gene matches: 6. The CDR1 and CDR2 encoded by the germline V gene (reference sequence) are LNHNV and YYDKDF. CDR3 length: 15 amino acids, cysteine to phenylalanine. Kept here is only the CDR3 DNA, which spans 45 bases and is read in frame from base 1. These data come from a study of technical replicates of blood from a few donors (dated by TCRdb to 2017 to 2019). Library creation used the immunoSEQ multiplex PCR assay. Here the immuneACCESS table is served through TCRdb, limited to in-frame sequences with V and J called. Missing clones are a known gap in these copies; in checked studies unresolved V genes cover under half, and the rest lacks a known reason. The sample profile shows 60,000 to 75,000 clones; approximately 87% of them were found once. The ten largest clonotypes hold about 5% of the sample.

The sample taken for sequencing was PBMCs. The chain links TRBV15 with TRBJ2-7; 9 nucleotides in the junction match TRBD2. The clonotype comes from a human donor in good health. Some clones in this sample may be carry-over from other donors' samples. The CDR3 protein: CATSRDSGSGREQYF. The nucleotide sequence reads TGTGCCACCAGCAGAGATAGCGGGAGTGGGCGCGAGCAGTACTTC.